These 22 T cell receptor beta chains came from one sample sequenced in a study of T cell responses to AZD1222 COVID-19 vaccine (dated by TCRdb to about 2021). Library preparation employed the immunoSEQ multiplex PCR assay. Sourced from immuneACCESS, this table was stored by TCRdb with only in-frame sequences that have V and J called. A share of the clones is absent; for the studies checked, an unresolved V gene accounts for under half, and the remainder has no known explanation. This sample lists around 170,000 clones; approximately 90% were detected once. Clones ranked in the top ten supply 0.99% of the sample. The intended sense of this specimen's time point label: baseline before first vaccination. The source was peripheral blood, collected on day 0 of AZD1222 vaccination. Every receptor here comes from an adult in good health.

This sequence joins TRBV7-9 and TRBJ2-5; 8 positions agree with TRBD2. This CDR3 comprises 13 residues. After removal of 5 bases from V and 3 bases from J, the junction contained 2 bases not matched to a gene. Germline loops: CDR1 SEHNR, CDR2 FQNEAQ (reference sequence). CDR3 amino acids: CASSMGLEETQYF. CDR3 DNA sequence: TGTGCCAGCAGCATGGGACTAGAAGAGACCCAGTACTTC.

This clone has only a few counts. The chain links TRBV6-6 to TRBJ2-6; D possibly matches TRBD1 or TRBD2 (5 bases each). V was clipped by 2 bases and J by 4 bases, with 12 bases between them. Germline values: CDR1 MNHNY, CDR2 SVGAGI (reference sequence). There are 16 residues in the CDR3. The CDR3 region is CASSYSAGSGANVLTF. DNA of the CDR3: TGTGCCAGCAGTTACAGTGCAGGGAGCGGGGCCAACGTCCTGACTTTC.

V gene TRBV27 combines with J gene TRBJ2-7; D might be TRBD1 or TRBD2, each matching 5 bases. The CDR3 sequence is 14 residues long. Trimming stripped 8 bases from V and 4 bases from J, with 18 bases between. Germline values: CDR1 MNHEY, CDR2 SMNVEV (reference sequence). The CDR3 loop is CASGAGTRTYEQYF. CDR3 nucleotide sequence: TGTGCCAGCGGGGCCGGGACCCGGACATACGAGCAGTACTTC.

This sequence joins TRBV5-1 and TRBJ2-3, with 7 bases aligning to TRBD2. The length of the CDR3 is 15 residues. J was trimmed by 1 base and V by 1 base; bases with no gene match: 3. Germline CDR1 is SGHRS and CDR2 is YFSETQ. The CDR3 DNA sequence: TGCGCCAGCAGCTTGATGGCGGGGGGCACAGATACGCAGTATTTT. Its translation is CASSLMAGGTDTQYF. The full variable domain, with the rest looked up from reference TRBV5-1 and TRBJ2-3, is KAGVTQTPRYLIKTRGQQVTLSCSPISGHRSVSWYQQTPGQGLQFLFEYFSETQRNKGNFPGRFSGRQFSNSRSEMNVSTLELGDSALYLCASSLMAGGTDTQYFGPGTRLTVL.

The chain uses TRBV2 and TRBJ1-2, with TRBD1 matching over 7 bases. This CDR3 has 15 amino acids. With V trimmed by 4 bases and J by 0 bases, 5 bases remained unmatched. Germline loops: CDR1 SNHLY, CDR2 FYNNEI. The CDR3 nucleotides are TGTGCCAGCAGTGCCGGGACAGACTCTAACTATGGCTACACCTTC. Translation: CASSAGTDSNYGYTF.

J is TRBJ1-2 and V is TRBV29-1; 9 positions match TRBD1. J lost 3 bases, V lost 6 bases, and 2 bases had no gene match. From germline, CDR1 is SQVTM and CDR2 ANQGSEA. This CDR3 is 12 amino acids long. The CDR3 DNA sequence: TGCAGCGTCTGGGACAGGGACTATGGCTACACCTTC. Translated: CSVWDRDYGYTF. Drawing the rest from reference TRBV29-1 and TRBJ1-2, the complete variable domain is SAVISQKPSRDICQRGTSLTIQCQVDSQVTMMFWYRQQPGQSLTLIATANQGSEATYESGFVIDKFPISRPNLTFSTLTVSNMSPEDSSIYLCSVWDRDYGYTFGSGTRLTVV.

This clone was detected once. This chain joins TRBV7-9 and TRBJ1-5; no definite D call. V gave up 2 bases and J gave up 2 bases, with 13 bases separating them. The CDR3 contains 16 residues. Germline CDR1 and CDR2: SEHNR and FQNEAQ (reference sequence). The CDR3 here is CASSLTWDDGNQPQHF. Here the CDR3 DNA reads TGTGCCAGCAGCTTAACCTGGGATGATGGCAATCAGCCCCAGCATTTT. The whole variable domain, remainder taken from reference TRBV7-9 and TRBJ1-5, is DTGVSQNPRHKITKRGQNVTFRCDPISEHNRLYWYRQTLGQGPEFLTYFQNEAQLEKSRLLSDRFSAERPKGSFSTLEIQRTEQGDSAMYLCASSLTWDDGNQPQHFGDGTRLSIL.

V gene TRBV28 combines with J gene TRBJ2-7, with TRBD1 identical over 7 bases. Per germline, CDR1 MDHEN and CDR2 SYDVKM. The CDR3 loop spans 16 amino acids. J gave up 3 bases and V 3 bases, and 11 bases lay outside the gene matches. The CDR3 region is CASSFRVGRQGYEQYF. As DNA, the CDR3 is TGTGCCAGCAGTTTTCGAGTAGGGAGACAGGGCTACGAGCAGTACTTC.

The DNA of the CDR3 is TGTGCCAGCAGCTTACGCGGGGGCTCGGGTCAGCCCCAGCATTTT. It specifies CASSLRGGSGQPQHF. The chain has TRBV7-3 and TRBJ1-5, with D maybe TRBD1 (6 bases). Germline-derived CDR1 and CDR2 are SGHTA and FQGTGA. The CDR3 runs to 15 residues. The V and J ends lost 2 bases and 6 bases respectively, with 14 bases between them.

The J gene is TRBJ1-3, the V gene TRBV18; 8 bases are shared with TRBD1. The germline gives CDR1 KGHSH, CDR2 LQKENI. Trimming cost V 0 bases and J 4 bases; bases outside gene matches: 11. This CDR3 has 18 residues. The CDR3 coding sequence is TGTGCCAGCTCACCACCGTCTTTTGCAGGGGGCGGAGGAAACACCATATATTTT. The encoded protein is CASSPPSFAGGGGNTIYF. Variable domain in full (rest from reference TRBV18 and TRBJ1-3): NAGVMQNPRHLVRRRGQEARLRCSPMKGHSHVYWYRQLPEEGLKFMVYLQKENIIDESGMPKERFSAEFPKEGPSILRIQQVVRGDSAAYFCASSPPSFAGGGGNTIYFGEGSWLTVV.

This chain uses TRBV11-2 with TRBJ2-5, with 8 bases identical to TRBD2. This CDR3 is 14 amino acids long. Unmatched junction bases numbered 7, after V lost 5 bases and J lost 5 bases. Germline V gives CDR1 SGHAT, CDR2 FQNNGV. The CDR3 DNA reads TGTGCCAGCAGCCCTTTAGCGGGGCGGGAGACCCAGTACTTC. Protein sequence: CASSPLAGRETQYF.

The V and J genes are TRBV24-1 and TRBJ2-3; D might be TRBD2 (5 bases). Germline V lookup: CDR1 KGHDR, CDR2 SFDVKD. Trimming took 3 bases from V and 1 from J, leaving 10 bases between them. The CDR3 consists of 15 residues. CDR3 residues: CATSDPGSGTDTQYF. The DNA for the CDR3 is TGTGCCACCAGTGATCCGGGATCCGGCACAGATACGCAGTATTTT.

A single count supports this clone. The rearrangement links TRBV27 to TRBJ2-3; D uncertain. Looked up from germline, CDR1 is MNHEY and CDR2 is SMNVEV (reference sequence). The CDR3 is made up of 14 amino acids. V shed 3 bases and J shed 4 bases, with 11 bases lying between them. In DNA, the CDR3 is TGTGCCAGCAGTTTCACGGACGAAGCAGATACGCAGTATTTT. It yields the protein CASSFTDEADTQYF.

DNA of the CDR3: TGTGCCAGCAGCGTAGAGGCAGGGAACACTGAAGCTTTCTTT. Encoded protein: CASSVEAGNTEAFF. The rearrangement joins TRBV9 to TRBJ1-1; D is undetermined. V dropped 0 bases and J dropped 1 base, with 7 bases sitting between them. This CDR3 has 14 residues. The germline gives CDR1 SGDLS, CDR2 YYNGEE. The variable domain in full, completed from reference TRBV9 and TRBJ1-1, reads DSGVTQTPKHLITATGQRVTLRCSPRSGDLSVYWYQQSLDQGLQFLIQYYNGEERAKGNILERFSAQQFPDLHSELNLSSLELGDSALYFCASSVEAGNTEAFFGQGTRLTVV.

The chain links TRBV28 to TRBJ2-2, with TRBD1 matching over 10 bases. Germline loops: CDR1 MDHEN, CDR2 SYDVKM. V was clipped by 6 bases and J by 6 bases; unmatched bases: 28. This CDR3 is 22 amino acids long. In nucleotides, the CDR3 is TGTGCCAGCAGCTTTCGACCGGGACAGGGGTTCCCGGGAGGTCGTGGCGCCGGGGAGCTGTTTTTT. Its translation is CASSFRPGQGFPGGRGAGELFF.

V usage is TRBV6-2 or TRBV6-3 and J usage is TRBJ1-6; no firm D call. V gave up 0 bases and J gave up 9 bases, with 0 bases separating them. Germline CDR1 MNHEY, CDR2 SVGEGT. The CDR3 consists of 11 residues. The CDR3 DNA reads TGTGCCAGCAGTTACTCTTCACCCCTCCACTTT. Amino acids: CASSYSSPLHF.

J is TRBJ2-5 and V is TRBV29-1, with 10 bases identical to TRBD2. J was trimmed by 0 bases and V by 6 bases; bases with no gene match: 4. Germline V CDR1 and CDR2: SQVTM, ANQGSEA. The CDR3 runs 14 residues. The CDR3 region has the DNA TGCAGCGTCCGTAGCGGGGGGTACCAAGAGACCCAGTACTTC. Protein sequence: CSVRSGGYQETQYF. The complete variable domain, with remaining parts taken from reference TRBV29-1 and TRBJ2-5, reads SAVISQKPSRDICQRGTSLTIQCQVDSQVTMMFWYRQQPGQSLTLIATANQGSEATYESGFVIDKFPISRPNLTFSTLTVSNMSPEDSSIYLCSVRSGGYQETQYFGPGTRLLVL.

The gene calls are TRBV25-1 and TRBJ1-4; no clear D gene. Germline V gene lookup returns CDR1 MGHDK and CDR2 SYGVNS. V was cut by 3 bases and J by 6 bases, with 11 bases left in between. This CDR3 has 14 residues. The CDR3 DNA is TGTGCCAGCAGTGAGATTAGGGATGATGAAAAACTGTTTTTT. Protein sequence: CASSEIRDDEKLFF. Using reference TRBV25-1 and TRBJ1-4 for the parts outside the CDR3, the full variable domain is EADIYQTPRYLVIGTGKKITLECSQTMGHDKMYWYQQDPGMELHLIHYSYGVNSTEKGDLSSESTVSRIRTEHFPLTLESARPSHTSQYLCASSEIRDDEKLFFGSGTQLSVL.

This rearrangement joins TRBV5-6 to TRBJ1-2, with D perhaps matching TRBD1 (5 bases). There are 15 residues in the CDR3. The germline V gene encodes CDR1 SGHDT and CDR2 YYEEEE. The V and J ends lost 6 bases and 4 bases respectively, with 19 bases between them. The CDR3 DNA reads TGTGCCAGCAAGACTAATGGGGCGGGTACCTATGGCTACACCTTC. This sequence encodes CASKTNGAGTYGYTF.

V and J are TRBV3-1 (or the pseudogene TRBV3-2) and TRBJ2-5; weak D call: TRBD1 (6 bases). Germline CDR1 and CDR2: LGHDT and YNNKEL (reference sequence). The CDR3 loop spans 14 amino acids. Deletions cut 4 bases from V and 5 bases from J, with 14 bases between. CDR3 loop: CASSRLGAEETQYF. DNA for the CDR3: TGTGCCAGCAGCCGGCTGGGGGCCGAGGAGACCCAGTACTTC.

The rearrangement joins TRBV5-5 to TRBJ2-7; possibly TRBD1 or TRBD2 for D (5 bases each). The germline gives CDR1 SGHKS, CDR2 YYEKEE (reference sequence). V was trimmed by 4 bases and J by 2 bases, leaving 16 bases between them. There are 15 residues in the CDR3. The CDR3 reads CASSGSGTLTYEQYF. The DNA of the CDR3 is TGTGCCAGCAGCGGTTCCGGGACGCTAACCTACGAGCAGTACTTC.

The CDR3 nucleotides read TGTGCCAGCAGCGAAGAGGGGTGGGGAGCCGGGGAGCTGTTTTTT. This gives the protein CASSEEGWGAGELFF. The chain carries TRBV7-6 and TRBJ2-2, with D possibly being TRBD1 or TRBD2 (5 bases each). Per germline, CDR1 SGHVS and CDR2 FNYEAQ. This CDR3 has 15 amino acids. The V end lost 5 bases, the J end lost 6 bases, and 16 bases lay between the germline ends.